The 6 T cell receptor beta chains below were found in one sample sequenced in a study of blood T cell repertoires in COVID-19. TCRdb's copy holds only in-frame clones and misses some; the assay was immunoSEQ multiplex PCR. The table lists about 250,000 clones, about four fifths of them singletons. The sequenced material came from PBMCs or T cells enriched from blood (not recorded which). These TCRs come from a man aged 40-50 years who had been exposed to COVID-19.

This clone was found once. The genes are TRBV7-3 and TRBJ2-3; 7 bases fit TRBD1. J gave up 3 bases and V 4 bases, and 10 bases lay outside the gene matches. Germline loops: CDR1 SGHTA, CDR2 FQGTGA. The CDR3 totals 16 residues. DNA for the CDR3: TGTGCCAGCAGCTCTATTCAAGGGGGCAGGACAGATACGCAGTATTTT. Protein sequence: CASSSIQGGRTDTQYF.

The rearrangement uses TRBV27 and TRBJ1-1; D ambiguous. CDR1 and CDR2 from the germline V gene are MNHEY and SMNVEV (reference sequence). V gave up 4 bases and J gave up 4 bases, with 7 bases separating them. The CDR3 is made up of 12 amino acids. The CDR3 spells CASSYGGTEAFF. CDR3 DNA sequence: TGTGCCAGCAGTTACGGAGGCACTGAAGCTTTCTTT.

This chain connects TRBV2 to TRBJ2-5, with 7 bases fitting TRBD1. J gave up 5 bases and V 11 bases, and 8 bases lay outside the gene matches. This CDR3 is 12 amino acids long. Germline CDR1 reads SNHLY; CDR2 reads FYNNEI. The CDR3 sequence is CAGRQGWETQYF. The DNA of the CDR3 is TGTGCCGGGAGACAGGGTTGGGAGACCCAGTACTTC.

The J gene is TRBJ1-3, the V gene TRBV5-8, with TRBD1 as a possible D gene (6 bases). Germline CDR1 SGHTS, CDR2 YDEGEE. V lost 5 bases to trimming and J lost 0 bases, with 12 bases between them. The CDR3 runs 15 residues. The CDR3 coding sequence is TGTGCCAGCAGTGCCACAGGGTTCTCTGGAAACACCATATATTTT. Amino acids: CASSATGFSGNTIYF.

The chain recombines TRBV7-2 with TRBJ1-6, with a possible D match to TRBD1 (6 bases). CDR1 is SGHTA, CDR2 FQGNSA, per germline. V dropped 4 bases and J dropped 10 bases, with 17 bases sitting between them. This CDR3 is built from 15 residues. CDR3 residues: CASSSETGFGSPLHF. In DNA form, the CDR3 reads TGTGCCAGCAGCTCGGAAACAGGGTTTGGCTCACCCCTCCACTTT.

The V and J genes are TRBV10-1 and TRBJ2-1; 9 bases line up with TRBD2. The CDR3 is 14 amino acids. Per the germline V gene, CDR1 is WNHNN and CDR2 is SYGVQD (reference sequence). J gave up 12 bases and V 4 bases, and 10 bases lay outside the gene matches. DNA for the CDR3: TGCGCCAGCAGTGCCGCGGGAGGGCCACGTAGGCAGTTCTTC. Translated: CASSAAGGPRRQFF.